The next 2 T cell receptor beta chains were all read from a single sample in a study of shared clonotypes between healthy human individuals. This table comes from immunoSEQ multiplex PCR, and its TCRdb copy is limited to in-frame clones, with some not included. The repertoire consists of millions of clones, with 85% to 95% occurring once and the leading ten covering 1.7%. Naive CD8 populations comprised CD45RO-negative cells positively selected for CCR7, excluding terminally differentiated effector memory CD45RA+ cells. The source material was naive CD8+ T cells from PBMCs. The receptors derive from a man aged 18-30 years in good health. Some clones in this sample may be carry-over from other donors' samples.

V gene TRBV27 combines with J gene TRBJ2-7, with D possibly being TRBD2 (5 bases). Trimming took 3 bases from V and 3 from J, leaving 21 bases between them. The germline gives CDR1 MNHEY, CDR2 SMNVEV (reference sequence). The CDR3 consists of 17 residues. The chain's CDR3 is CASSFPGPRPRGYEQYF. In DNA form, the CDR3 reads TGTGCCAGCAGTTTCCCCGGCCCACGGCCCCGGGGCTACGAGCAGTACTTC.

The V and J genes are TRBV18 and TRBJ1-2, with TRBD1 as a possible D gene (5 bases). V gave up 8 bases and J gave up 1 base, with 11 bases separating them. This CDR3 has 13 residues. CDR1 and CDR2 from the germline V gene are KGHSH and LQKENI. This chain's CDR3 is CASAGGGNYGYTF. In nucleotides, the CDR3 is TGTGCCAGCGCCGGCGGGGGTAACTATGGCTACACCTTC.